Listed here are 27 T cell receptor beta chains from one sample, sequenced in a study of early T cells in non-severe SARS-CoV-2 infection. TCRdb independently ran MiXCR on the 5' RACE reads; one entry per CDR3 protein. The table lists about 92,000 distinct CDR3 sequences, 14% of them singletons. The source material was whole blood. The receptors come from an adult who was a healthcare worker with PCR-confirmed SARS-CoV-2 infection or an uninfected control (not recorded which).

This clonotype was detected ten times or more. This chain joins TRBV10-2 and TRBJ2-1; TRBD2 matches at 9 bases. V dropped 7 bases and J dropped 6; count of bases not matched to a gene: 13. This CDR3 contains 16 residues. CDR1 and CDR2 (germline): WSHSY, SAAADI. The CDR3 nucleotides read TGCGCCAGCACCTCCCCCCGGACTAGCGCCCTCAATGAGCAGTTCTTC. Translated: CASTSPRTSALNEQFF.

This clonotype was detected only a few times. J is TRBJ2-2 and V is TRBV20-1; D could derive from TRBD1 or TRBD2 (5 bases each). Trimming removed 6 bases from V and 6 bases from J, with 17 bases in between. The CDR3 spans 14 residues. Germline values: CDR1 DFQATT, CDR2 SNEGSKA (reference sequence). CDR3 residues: CSADYGTAPGELFF. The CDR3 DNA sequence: TGCAGTGCGGATTACGGGACCGCCCCCGGGGAGCTGTTTTTT.

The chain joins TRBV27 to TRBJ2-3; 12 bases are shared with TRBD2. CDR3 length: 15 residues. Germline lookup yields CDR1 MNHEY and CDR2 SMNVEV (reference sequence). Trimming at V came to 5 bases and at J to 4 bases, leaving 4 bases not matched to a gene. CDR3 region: CASSPLAGGADTQYF. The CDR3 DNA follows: TGTGCCAGCAGTCCCCTAGCGGGGGGGGCAGATACGCAGTATTTT.

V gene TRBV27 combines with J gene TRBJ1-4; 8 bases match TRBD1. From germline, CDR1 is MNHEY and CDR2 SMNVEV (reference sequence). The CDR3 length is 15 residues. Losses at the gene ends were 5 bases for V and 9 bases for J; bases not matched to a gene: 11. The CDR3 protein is CASSPQQGGRKKLFF. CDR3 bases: TGTGCCAGCAGTCCGCAACAGGGGGGGAGAAAAAAACTGTTTTTT.

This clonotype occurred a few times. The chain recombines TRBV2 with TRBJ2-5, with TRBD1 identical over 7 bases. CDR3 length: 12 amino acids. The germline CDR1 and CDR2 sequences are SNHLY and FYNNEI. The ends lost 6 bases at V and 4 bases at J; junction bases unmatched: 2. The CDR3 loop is CASSEGAETQYF. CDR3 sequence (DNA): TGTGCCAGCAGCGAGGGGGCAGAGACCCAGTACTTC.

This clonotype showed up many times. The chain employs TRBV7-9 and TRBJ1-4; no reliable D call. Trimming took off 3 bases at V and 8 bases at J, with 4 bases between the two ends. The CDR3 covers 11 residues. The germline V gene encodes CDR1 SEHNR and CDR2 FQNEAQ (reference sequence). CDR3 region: CASSFSEKLFF. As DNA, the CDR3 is TGTGCCAGCAGCTTTTCCGAAAAACTGTTTTTT.

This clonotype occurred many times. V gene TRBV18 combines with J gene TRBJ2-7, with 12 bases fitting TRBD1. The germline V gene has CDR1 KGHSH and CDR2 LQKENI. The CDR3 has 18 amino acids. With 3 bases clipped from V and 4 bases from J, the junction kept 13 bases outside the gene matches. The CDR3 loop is CASSPGQGADTRGYEQYF. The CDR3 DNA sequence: TGTGCCAGCTCACCGGGACAGGGGGCCGATACTAGGGGTTACGAGCAGTACTTC.

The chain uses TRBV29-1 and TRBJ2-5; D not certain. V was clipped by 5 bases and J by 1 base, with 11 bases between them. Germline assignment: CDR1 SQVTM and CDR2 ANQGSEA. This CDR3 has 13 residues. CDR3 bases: TGCAGCGTTTCGGGTATCGGCCAAGAGACCCAGTACTTC. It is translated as CSVSGIGQETQYF.

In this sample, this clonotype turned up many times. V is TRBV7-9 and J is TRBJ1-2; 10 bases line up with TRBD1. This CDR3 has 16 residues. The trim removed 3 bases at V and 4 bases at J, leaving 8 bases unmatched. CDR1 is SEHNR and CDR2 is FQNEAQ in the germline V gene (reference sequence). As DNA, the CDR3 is TGTGCCAGCAGCTTCCTTCCGGGACAGGGGTTCTATGGCTACACCTTC. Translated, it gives CASSFLPGQGFYGYTF.

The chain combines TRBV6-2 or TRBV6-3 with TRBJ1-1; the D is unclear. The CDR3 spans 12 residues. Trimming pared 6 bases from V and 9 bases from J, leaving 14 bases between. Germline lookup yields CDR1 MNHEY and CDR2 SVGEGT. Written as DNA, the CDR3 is TGTGCCAGCAGGGGAGAGGTGATGAAAGCTTTCTTT. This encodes CASRGEVMKAFF.

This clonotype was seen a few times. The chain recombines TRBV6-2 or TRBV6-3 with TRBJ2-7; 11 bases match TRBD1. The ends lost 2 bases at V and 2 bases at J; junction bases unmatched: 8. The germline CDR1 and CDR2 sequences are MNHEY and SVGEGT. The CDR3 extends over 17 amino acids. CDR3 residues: CASSYGLGTGGTYEQYF. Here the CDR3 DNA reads TGTGCCAGCAGTTACGGGCTCGGGACAGGGGGAACCTACGAGCAGTACTTC.

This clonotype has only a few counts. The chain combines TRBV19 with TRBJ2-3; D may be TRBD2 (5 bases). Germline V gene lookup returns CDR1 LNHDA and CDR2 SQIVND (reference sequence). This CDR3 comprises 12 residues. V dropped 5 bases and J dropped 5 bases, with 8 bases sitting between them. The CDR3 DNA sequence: TGTGCCAGTAGTTCCGCGGGAGATACGCAGTATTTT. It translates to CASSSAGDTQYF. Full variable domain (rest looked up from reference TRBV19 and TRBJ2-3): DGGITQSPKYLFRKEGQNVTLSCEQNLNHDAMYWYRQDPGQGLRLIYYSQIVNDFQKGDIAEGYSVSREKKESFPLTVTSAQKNPTAFYLCASSSAGDTQYFGPGTRLTVL.

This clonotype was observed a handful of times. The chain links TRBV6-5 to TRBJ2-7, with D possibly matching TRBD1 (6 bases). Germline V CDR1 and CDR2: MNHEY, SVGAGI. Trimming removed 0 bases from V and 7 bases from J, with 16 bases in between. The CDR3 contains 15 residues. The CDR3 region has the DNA TGTGCCAGCAGTTACTCGACCAGGGGATTAGGAGAGCAGTACTTC. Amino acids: CASSYSTRGLGEQYF.

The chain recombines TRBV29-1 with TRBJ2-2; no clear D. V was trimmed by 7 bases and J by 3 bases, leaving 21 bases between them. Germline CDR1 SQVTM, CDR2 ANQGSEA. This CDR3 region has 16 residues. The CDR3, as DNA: TGCAGCGCCCTCCTCGGGCAGAAAATGTACACCGGGGAGCTGTTTTTT. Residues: CSALLGQKMYTGELFF.

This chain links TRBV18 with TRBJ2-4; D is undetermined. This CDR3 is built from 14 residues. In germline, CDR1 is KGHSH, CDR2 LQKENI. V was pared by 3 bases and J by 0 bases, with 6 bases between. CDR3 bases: TGTGCCAGCTCACCTGTGGTAGCCAAAAACATTCAGTACTTC. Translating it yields CASSPVVAKNIQYF.

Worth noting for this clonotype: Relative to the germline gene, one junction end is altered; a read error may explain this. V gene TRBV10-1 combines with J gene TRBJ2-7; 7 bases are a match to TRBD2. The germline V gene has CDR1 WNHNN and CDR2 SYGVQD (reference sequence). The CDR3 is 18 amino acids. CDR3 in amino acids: CASTESLLAAQSLYEQYF. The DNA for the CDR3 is TGCGCCAGCACTGAGTCGCTCCTAGCGGCGCAATCGCTTTACGAGCAGTACTTC.

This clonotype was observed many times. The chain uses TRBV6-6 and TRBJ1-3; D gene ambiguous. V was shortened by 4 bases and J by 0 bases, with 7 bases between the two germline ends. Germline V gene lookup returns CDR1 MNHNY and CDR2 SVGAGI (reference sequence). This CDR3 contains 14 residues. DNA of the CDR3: TGTGCCAGCAGTTCTCAGCCCTCTGGAAACACCATATATTTT. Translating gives CASSSQPSGNTIYF.

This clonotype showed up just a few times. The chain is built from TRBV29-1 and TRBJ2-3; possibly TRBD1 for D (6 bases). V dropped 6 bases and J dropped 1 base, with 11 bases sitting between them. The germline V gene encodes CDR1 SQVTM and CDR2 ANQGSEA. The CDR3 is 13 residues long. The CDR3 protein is CSVAAGGTDTQYF. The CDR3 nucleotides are TGCAGCGTGGCGGCAGGGGGCACAGATACGCAGTATTTT.

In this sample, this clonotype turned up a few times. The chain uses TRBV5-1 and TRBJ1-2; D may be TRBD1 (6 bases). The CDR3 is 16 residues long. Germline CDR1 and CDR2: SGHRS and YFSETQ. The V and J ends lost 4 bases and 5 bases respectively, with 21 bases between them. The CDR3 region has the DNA TGCGCCAGCAGCCAGACGGACAGTAAGGGACTTTATGGCTACACCTTC. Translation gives CASSQTDSKGLYGYTF.

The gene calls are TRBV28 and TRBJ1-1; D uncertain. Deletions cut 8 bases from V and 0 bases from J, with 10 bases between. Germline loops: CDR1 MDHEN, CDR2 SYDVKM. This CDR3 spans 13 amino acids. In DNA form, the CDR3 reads TGTGCCAGCGGTGAAGAGGTGAACACTGAAGCTTTCTTT. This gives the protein CASGEEVNTEAFF.

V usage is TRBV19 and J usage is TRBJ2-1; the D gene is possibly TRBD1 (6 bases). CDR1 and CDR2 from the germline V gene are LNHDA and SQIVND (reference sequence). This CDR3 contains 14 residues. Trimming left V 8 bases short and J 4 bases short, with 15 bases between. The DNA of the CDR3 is TGTGCCAGTTCTCGGGACACAAGATACAATGAGCAGTTCTTC. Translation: CASSRDTRYNEQFF. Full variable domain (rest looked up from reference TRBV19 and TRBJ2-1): DGGITQSPKYLFRKEGQNVTLSCEQNLNHDAMYWYRQDPGQGLRLIYYSQIVNDFQKGDIAEGYSVSREKKESFPLTVTSAQKNPTAFYLCASSRDTRYNEQFFGPGTRLTVL.

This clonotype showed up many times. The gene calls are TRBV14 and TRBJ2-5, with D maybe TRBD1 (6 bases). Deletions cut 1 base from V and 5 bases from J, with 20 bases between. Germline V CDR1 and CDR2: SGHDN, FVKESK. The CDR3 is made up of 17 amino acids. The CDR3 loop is CASSQGPRGPRGETQYF. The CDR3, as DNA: TGTGCCAGCAGCCAAGGACCCAGGGGCCCGAGGGGCGAGACCCAGTACTTC.

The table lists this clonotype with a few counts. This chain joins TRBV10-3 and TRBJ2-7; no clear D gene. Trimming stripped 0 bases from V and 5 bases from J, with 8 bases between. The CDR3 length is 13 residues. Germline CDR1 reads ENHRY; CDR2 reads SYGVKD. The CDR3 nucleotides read TGTGCCATCAGTGAGTCGTTTCCCCACGAGCAGTACTTC. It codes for CAISESFPHEQYF.

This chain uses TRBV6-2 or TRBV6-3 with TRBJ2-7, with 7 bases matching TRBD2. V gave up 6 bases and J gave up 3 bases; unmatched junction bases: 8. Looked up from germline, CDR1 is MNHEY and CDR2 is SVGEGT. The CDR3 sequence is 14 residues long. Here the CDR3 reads CASRRGLAVYEQYF. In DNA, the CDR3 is TGTGCCAGCAGGCGGGGTCTAGCGGTCTACGAGCAGTACTTC.

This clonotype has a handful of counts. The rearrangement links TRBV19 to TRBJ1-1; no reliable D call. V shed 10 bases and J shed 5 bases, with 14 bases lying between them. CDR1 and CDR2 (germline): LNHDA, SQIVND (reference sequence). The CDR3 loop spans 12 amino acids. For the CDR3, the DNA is TGTGCCACCTCGGCGGGTTGGACTGAAGCTTTCTTT. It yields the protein CATSAGWTEAFF. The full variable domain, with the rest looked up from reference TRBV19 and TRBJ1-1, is DGGITQSPKYLFRKEGQNVTLSCEQNLNHDAMYWYRQDPGQGLRLIYYSQIVNDFQKGDIAEGYSVSREKKESFPLTVTSAQKNPTAFYLCATSAGWTEAFFGQGTRLTVV.

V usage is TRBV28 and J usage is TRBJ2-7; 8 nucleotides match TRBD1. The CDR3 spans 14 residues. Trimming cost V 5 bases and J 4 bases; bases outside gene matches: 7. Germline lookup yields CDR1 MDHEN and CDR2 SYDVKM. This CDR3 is CASSEHRGRYEQYF. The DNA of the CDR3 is TGTGCCAGCAGTGAACACAGGGGGAGGTACGAGCAGTACTTC. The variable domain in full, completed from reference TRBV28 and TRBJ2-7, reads DVKVTQSSRYLVKRTGEKVFLECVQDMDHENMFWYRQDPGLGLRLIYFSYDVKMKEKGDIPEGYSVSREKKERFSLILESASTNQTSMYLCASSEHRGRYEQYFGPGTRLTVT.

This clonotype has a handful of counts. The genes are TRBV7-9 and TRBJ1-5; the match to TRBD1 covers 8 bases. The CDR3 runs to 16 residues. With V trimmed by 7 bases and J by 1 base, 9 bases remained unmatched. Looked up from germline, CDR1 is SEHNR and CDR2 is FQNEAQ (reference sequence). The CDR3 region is CASTQTGTGSNQPQHF. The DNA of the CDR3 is TGTGCCAGCACCCAAACAGGGACAGGAAGCAATCAGCCCCAGCATTTT.